A single sample is the source of the 14 T cell receptor beta chains below, sequenced in a study of shared clonotypes between healthy human individuals. Method: immunoSEQ multiplex PCR; TCRdb's copy keeps in-frame clones and lacks some. The sample carries some 490,000 clones, about 72% recorded once. Sequencing was done on a sample of PBMCs. The receptors stem from a woman aged 40 to 50 in good health. Some clones in this sample may be carry-over from other donors' samples.

Worth noting for this clone: A read error is possible here, since a much larger clone lies one base away. This same CDR3 is encoded by further DNA sequences in the sample. The chain joins TRBV7-9 to TRBJ1-3; D unresolved. There are 15 residues in the CDR3. Germline assignment: CDR1 SEHNR and CDR2 FQNEAQ (reference sequence). The CDR3 here is CASSTGRLSGNTIYF. The CDR3 nucleotides read TGTGCCAGCAGCACCGGACGACTCTCTGGAAACACCATATACTTT.

The chain carries TRBV27 and TRBJ1-6; the D is unclear. The CDR3 has 12 residues. Germline loops: CDR1 MNHEY, CDR2 SMNVEV (reference sequence). V lost 6 bases and J 9 bases, leaving 9 bases between the germline ends. The CDR3 bases are TGTGCCAGCAGACCGGACGGTTCACCCCTCCACTTT. Translating gives CASRPDGSPLHF.

The J gene is TRBJ1-5, the V gene TRBV10-3; D is uncertain. With 1 base removed from V and 7 bases from J, the gap between germline ends came to 11 bases. Germline V gene data show CDR1 as ENHRY and CDR2 as SYGVKD. The CDR3 runs 14 residues. CDR3 protein: CAISELGSRQPQHF. For the CDR3, the DNA is TGTGCCATCAGTGAGTTGGGGTCTCGGCAGCCCCAGCATTTT.

The chain has TRBV28 and TRBJ1-5, with D unresolved. The CDR3 runs to 12 residues. From germline, CDR1 is MDHEN and CDR2 SYDVKM. V gave up 6 bases and J gave up 11 bases, with 14 bases separating them. This chain's CDR3 is CASRTEPVSQHF. CDR3 nucleotide sequence: TGTGCCAGCAGGACCGAGCCGGTGTCCCAGCATTTT.

As to this clone: A far larger clone differs by one base, so this is likely a read error. The J gene is TRBJ1-5, the V gene TRBV5-1; D gene unclear. The length of the CDR3 is 19 residues. Germline CDR1 is SGHRS and CDR2 is YFSETQ. This CDR3 reads CVSSPPQARPEHSNQPQHF. CDR3 sequence (DNA): TGCGTCAGCAGCCCTCCCCAGGCCCGACCCGAACATAGCAATCAGCCCCAGCATTTT. The whole variable domain, remainder taken from reference TRBV5-1 and TRBJ1-5, is KAGVTQTPRYLIKTRGQQVTLSCSPISGHRSVSWYQQTPGQGLQFLFEYFSETQRNKGNFPGRFSGRQFSNSRSEMNVSTLELGDSALYLCVSSPPQARPEHSNQPQHFGDGTRLSIL.

V usage is TRBV4-1 and J usage is TRBJ2-3, with a weak D call TRBD2 (7 bases). CDR1 is MGHRA and CDR2 is YSYEKL in the germline V gene. The CDR3 is made up of 17 amino acids. V dropped 0 bases and J dropped 10 bases, with 23 bases sitting between them. This chain's CDR3 is CASSQEGGGTTAGSQYF. The CDR3 bases are TGCGCCAGCAGCCAAGAGGGAGGGGGGACTACCGCAGGGTCGCAGTATTTT.

The chain recombines TRBV28 with TRBJ2-1, with unresolved D. Trimming took off 2 bases at V and 2 bases at J, with 4 bases between the two ends. The length of the CDR3 is 13 residues. Germline V lookup: CDR1 MDHEN, CDR2 SYDVKM. The CDR3 is CASSLGPYNEQFF. The CDR3 bases are TGTGCCAGCAGTTTAGGCCCCTACAATGAGCAGTTCTTC.

This rearrangement joins TRBV27 to TRBJ1-5; D is undetermined. Trimming removed 0 bases from V and 9 bases from J, with 9 bases in between. Germline V gives CDR1 MNHEY, CDR2 SMNVEV (reference sequence). The length of the CDR3 is 13 residues. This CDR3 is CASSLSPDRPQHF. The DNA of the CDR3 is TGTGCCAGCAGTTTATCTCCCGATCGGCCCCAGCATTTT.

The V call is TRBV10-2, the J call TRBJ2-3, with 8 bases matching TRBD2. The CDR3 consists of 16 residues. V lost 4 bases and J lost 4; bases outside the gene matches: 10. Per the germline V gene, CDR1 is WSHSY and CDR2 is SAAADI. This chain's CDR3 is CASSANSAGGADTQYF. Written as DNA, the CDR3 is TGCGCCAGCAGTGCGAATTCGGCCGGGGGGGCAGATACGCAGTATTTT.

The chain is built from TRBV7-9 and TRBJ1-2; no firm D call. The CDR3 has 14 amino acids. Trimming cost V 0 bases and J 7 bases, with 12 bases left between them. Germline V lookup: CDR1 SEHNR, CDR2 FQNEAQ (reference sequence). The CDR3 DNA reads as TGTGCCAGCAGCTTAGCCCACGGGGATCGTGGCTACACCTTC. It yields the protein CASSLAHGDRGYTF.

This clone was counted between two and nine times. V usage is TRBV28 and J usage is TRBJ1-1; D gene unclear. With 3 bases removed from V and 0 bases from J, the gap between germline ends came to 8 bases. The CDR3 runs 14 residues. The germline gives CDR1 MDHEN, CDR2 SYDVKM. Here the CDR3 reads CASSFTDLNTEAFF. CDR3 bases: TGTGCCAGCAGTTTTACAGACCTGAACACTGAAGCTTTCTTT.

The chain is built from TRBV28 and TRBJ2-3; D ambiguous. CDR1 is MDHEN, CDR2 SYDVKM, per germline. With 6 bases removed from V and 1 base from J, the gap between germline ends came to 26 bases. There are 19 residues in the CDR3. The CDR3: CASRLRGLARRDRTDTQYF. The CDR3 coding sequence is TGTGCCAGCAGACTCCGTGGGCTGGCCAGGCGCGACCGCACAGATACGCAGTATTTT.

The V call is TRBV28, the J call TRBJ2-1, with TRBD1 matching over 7 bases. The trim removed 6 bases at V and 0 bases at J, leaving 11 bases unmatched. Germline values: CDR1 MDHEN, CDR2 SYDVKM. This CDR3 is 17 amino acids long. In nucleotides, the CDR3 is TGTGCCAGCAGGACGGAAGGGGGCGTCGGCTCCTACAATGAGCAGTTCTTC. Its translation: CASRTEGGVGSYNEQFF.

This clone was counted between two and nine times. The chain is built from TRBV5-1 and TRBJ2-7; TRBD2 matches 9 bases. Looked up from germline, CDR1 is SGHRS and CDR2 is YFSETQ. This CDR3 spans 14 amino acids. Germline trimming cut 3 bases from V and 2 bases from J; bases unmatched to any gene: 3. CDR3 in DNA: TGCGCCAGCAGCTGGGCTAGCGGGACCTACGAGCAGTACTTC. Its protein product is CASSWASGTYEQYF.